The 21 T cell receptor beta chains listed next were all sequenced from one sample in a study of blood T cell repertoires in COVID-19. Assay used: immunoSEQ multiplex PCR; TCRdb lists only in-frame clones, some missing. The sample holds about 250,000 clones, 65% to 85% seen once. Material: peripheral blood. The receptors here all came from a man aged 40-49 years with active or convalescent COVID-19.

This rearrangement joins TRBV11-3 to TRBJ2-7; 9 bases agree with TRBD1. With 0 bases clipped from V and 5 bases from J, the junction kept 8 bases outside the gene matches. Germline CDR1 is SGHNT and CDR2 is YENEEA. The CDR3 consists of 16 residues. The CDR3 spells CASSLDAGTGNHEQYF. The CDR3 DNA reads as TGTGCCAGCAGCTTAGATGCCGGGACAGGGAACCACGAGCAGTACTTC.

The chain's CDR3 is CASSLSGQFYSNQPQHF. In DNA, the CDR3 is TGTGCCAGCAGTTTATCTGGTCAGTTTTATAGCAATCAGCCCCAGCATTTT. The V call is TRBV27, the J call TRBJ1-5; no firm D call. V was cut by 0 bases and J by 0 bases, with 12 bases left in between. The germline CDR1 and CDR2 sequences are MNHEY and SMNVEV (reference sequence). The CDR3 covers 17 residues.

The chain is built from TRBV28 and TRBJ2-3; 7 nucleotides agree with TRBD1. CDR1 and CDR2 (germline): MDHEN, SYDVKM. Trimming cost V 8 bases and J 1 base; bases outside gene matches: 9. The CDR3 has 15 amino acids. Here the CDR3 reads CASALQGSGTDTQYF. CDR3 coding DNA: TGTGCCAGCGCCTTACAGGGGTCGGGCACAGATACGCAGTATTTT. The full variable domain, completed using reference TRBV28 and TRBJ2-3, is DVKVTQSSRYLVKRTGEKVFLECVQDMDHENMFWYRQDPGLGLRLIYFSYDVKMKEKGDIPEGYSVSREKKERFSLILESASTNQTSMYLCASALQGSGTDTQYFGPGTRLTVL.

The CDR3 protein is CASSLDIGGGYTF. CDR3 nucleotide sequence: TGTGCCAGCAGCTTGGATATAGGGGGCGGCTACACCTTC. The V gene is TRBV5-4, the J gene TRBJ1-2; 7 bases align to TRBD1. The CDR3 spans 13 residues. Germline V lookup: CDR1 SGHNT, CDR2 YYREEE (reference sequence). Trimming took 0 bases from V and 8 from J; bases not matched to a gene: 4.

The chain employs TRBV6-5 and TRBJ1-5; no clear D gene. V gave up 5 bases and J gave up 0 bases, with 8 bases separating them. This CDR3 is built from 14 residues. Germline loops: CDR1 MNHEY, CDR2 SVGAGI. CDR3 protein: CASSPSYSNQPQHF. DNA for the CDR3: TGTGCCAGCAGTCCCTCGTATAGCAATCAGCCCCAGCATTTT.

V gene TRBV6-5 combines with J gene TRBJ2-7; D is unresolved. CDR1 MNHEY and CDR2 SVGAGI come from the germline V gene. Trimming removed 3 bases at V and 4 bases at J, with 10 bases between. This CDR3 has 13 amino acids. The CDR3 reads CASSYARSYEQYF. The CDR3 region has the DNA TGTGCCAGCAGTTATGCTAGGTCTTACGAGCAGTACTTC.

The chain carries TRBV30 and TRBJ2-2; TRBD1 is a possible D gene (6 bases). The CDR3 is 15 amino acids. Germline CDR1 GTSNPN, CDR2 SVGIG (reference sequence). Trimming took off 4 bases at V and 5 bases at J, with 17 bases between the two ends. The CDR3 nucleotides read TGTGCCTGGACCACAGGGACGCCGATGACCGGGGAGCTGTTTTTT. This codes for CAWTTGTPMTGELFF. The entire variable domain, with the rest obtained from reference TRBV30 and TRBJ2-2, is as follows: SQTIHQWPATLVQPVGSPLSLECTVEGTSNPNLYWYRQAAGRGLQLLFYSVGIGQISSEVPQNLSASRPQDRQFILSSKKLLLSDSGFYLCAWTTGTPMTGELFFGEGSRLTVL.

In this sample, this clone turned up a few times. The CDR3 here is CASSLTVGAGETGQFF. The CDR3 nucleotides are TGTGCCAGCAGCTTAACTGTCGGGGCGGGAGAGACGGGACAGTTCTTC. The chain has TRBV11-3 and TRBJ2-1; the match to TRBD2 covers 7 bases. Per the germline V gene, CDR1 is SGHNT and CDR2 is YENEEA. The CDR3 loop spans 16 amino acids. Unmatched junction bases numbered 17, after V lost 2 bases and J lost 13 bases.

The chain is built from TRBV6-5 and TRBJ1-1; D gene unclear. V was trimmed by 6 bases and J by 0 bases, leaving 11 bases between them. CDR1 is MNHEY, CDR2 SVGAGI, per germline. The CDR3 sequence is 14 residues long. This CDR3 is CASSPLYVNTEAFF. CDR3 in DNA: TGTGCCAGCAGCCCCCTATACGTGAACACTGAAGCTTTCTTT.

This chain connects TRBV5-1 to TRBJ1-2; D might be TRBD1 (6 bases). V lost 0 bases and J lost 5, with 8 bases in between. The CDR3 length is 13 residues. Per germline, CDR1 SGHRS and CDR2 YFSETQ. This CDR3 is CASSLDGQYGYTF. The CDR3 DNA sequence: TGCGCCAGCAGCTTGGACGGACAGTATGGCTACACCTTC.

A word on this clone: The sample carries other DNA sequences with the same CDR3. J is TRBJ1-2 and V is TRBV27; the match to TRBD1 covers 10 bases. The CDR3 sequence is 14 residues long. V dropped 5 bases and J dropped 7; count of bases not matched to a gene: 7. Looked up from germline, CDR1 is MNHEY and CDR2 is SMNVEV (reference sequence). CDR3 region: CASSPRQGAFGYTF. For the CDR3, the DNA is TGTGCCAGCAGTCCCAGACAGGGGGCTTTTGGCTACACCTTC.

The V call is TRBV27, the J call TRBJ1-2; 9 bases fit TRBD1. Trimming at V came to 1 base and at J to 4 bases, leaving 4 bases not matched to a gene. Looked up from germline, CDR1 is MNHEY and CDR2 is SMNVEV (reference sequence). This CDR3 contains 15 residues. This CDR3 reads CASSLLGTGSYGYTF. CDR3 coding DNA: TGTGCCAGCAGTTTATTGGGGACAGGGAGCTATGGCTACACCTTC.

This clone has a handful of counts. This chain uses TRBV19 with TRBJ2-3; possible D gene TRBD1, 6 bases. Germline V lookup: CDR1 LNHDA, CDR2 SQIVND (reference sequence). The V end lost 8 bases, the J end lost 2 bases, and 11 bases lay between the germline ends. This CDR3 contains 13 residues. CDR3: CASSDRSTDTQYF. The CDR3 DNA sequence: TGTGCCAGTTCGGACAGATCCACAGATACGCAGTATTTT.

The V and J genes are TRBV28 and TRBJ1-4; TRBD1 matches 8 bases. V shed 6 bases, J shed 7 bases, and the junction held 4 bases outside the gene matches. In germline, CDR1 is MDHEN, CDR2 SYDVKM. The CDR3 totals 13 residues. As DNA, the CDR3 is TGTGCCAGCAGGGGGACAGGAGGTGAAAAACTGTTTTTT. Translating gives CASRGTGGEKLFF. The full variable domain, rest sourced from reference TRBV28 and TRBJ1-4, is DVKVTQSSRYLVKRTGEKVFLECVQDMDHENMFWYRQDPGLGLRLIYFSYDVKMKEKGDIPEGYSVSREKKERFSLILESASTNQTSMYLCASRGTGGEKLFFGSGTQLSVL.

The genes are TRBV5-1 and TRBJ1-4; 7 bases are shared with TRBD1. The CDR3 sequence is 15 residues long. CDR1 and CDR2 from the germline V gene are SGHRS and YFSETQ. V lost 4 bases to trimming and J lost 6 bases; unmatched junction nucleotides: 9. CDR3 residues: CASSPGGTADEKLFF. The CDR3 DNA is TGCGCCAGCAGCCCAGGGGGGACTGCCGATGAAAAACTGTTTTTT.

This rearrangement joins TRBV19 to TRBJ1-4; D is perhaps TRBD1 (6 bases). Trimming took 6 bases from V and 2 from J, leaving 13 bases between them. Germline V gives CDR1 LNHDA, CDR2 SQIVND (reference sequence). There are 15 residues in the CDR3. The CDR3 spells CASSNRVGTNEKLFF. DNA of the CDR3: TGTGCCAGTAGCAACAGGGTGGGGACTAATGAAAAACTGTTTTTT.

The chain uses TRBV7-9 and TRBJ1-4; TRBD1 matches at 9 bases. This CDR3 has 15 amino acids. V lost 5 bases, J lost 8 bases, and 9 bases stayed unmatched. Germline loops: CDR1 SEHNR, CDR2 FQNEAQ (reference sequence). The CDR3 coding sequence is TGTGCCAGCAGCCGGTCCGGGACAGGGAGGGAAAAACTGTTTTTT. Translation gives CASSRSGTGREKLFF.

Points on this clone: The junction departs from germline at one end; a sequencing error may be responsible. The DNA for the CDR3 is TGTGCCAGCAGCTTAGGGAAAGGGAGGGCCAACCACTTT. Translated, it gives CASSLGKGRANHF. The rearrangement uses TRBV7-2 and TRBJ1-1; no clear D gene. The CDR3 has 13 residues. Germline V gene lookup returns CDR1 SGHTA and CDR2 FQGNSA.

This chain connects TRBV6-5 to TRBJ1-2; 7 bases line up with TRBD1. V lost 0 bases to trimming and J lost 7 bases; unmatched junction nucleotides: 5. CDR1 is MNHEY, CDR2 SVGAGI, per germline. The CDR3 has 14 residues. The CDR3 is CASSYSTGIGGYTF. The DNA of the CDR3 is TGTGCCAGCAGTTACTCGACAGGGATCGGTGGCTACACCTTC.

This clone came up many times. The chain couples TRBV5-8 to TRBJ1-1, with 9 nucleotides matching TRBD1. Germline loops: CDR1 SGHTS, CDR2 YDEGEE. The CDR3 is 16 residues long. Germline trimming cut 3 bases from V and 0 bases from J; bases unmatched to any gene: 6. CDR3 loop: CASSSRDRDLNTEAFF. The CDR3, as DNA: TGTGCCAGCAGCTCCCGGGACAGGGACTTGAACACTGAAGCTTTCTTT.

The chain couples TRBV20-1 to TRBJ1-2; unclear D gene. The V end was cut by 4 bases, the J end by 8 bases, with 11 bases between. From germline, CDR1 is DFQATT and CDR2 SNEGSKA (reference sequence). The CDR3 totals 11 residues. This chain's CDR3 is CSANFGRGYTF. As DNA, the CDR3 is TGCAGTGCTAACTTTGGGAGAGGCTACACCTTC.